This record covers a single T cell receptor beta chain. The CDR3 sequence is 15 residues long. Trimming removed 3 bases from V and 2 bases from J; junction bases left unmatched: 2. Germline CDR1 and CDR2: KGHSH and LQKENI. This sample is part of a study of OX40 agonist ivuxolimab in advanced cancers. TCRdb's table, derived via immunoSEQ multiplex PCR, lists solely in-frame clones and lacks some. This table has about 82,000 clones, 91% appearing once. The receptor comes from an adult with an advanced solid tumor such as melanoma, head and neck, liver or kidney cancer. The V call is TRBV18, the J call TRBJ1-2, with 11 bases matching TRBD1. Material: CD4+ or CD8+ T cells sorted from blood, obtained in a trial of the OX40 agonist ivuxolimab. The CDR3 nucleotides read TGTGCCAGCTCACCCGGACAGGGGGCCAACTATGGCTACACCTTC. As protein: CASSPGQGANYGYTF.